This T cell receptor (beta chain) was captured in a study of blood T cell repertoires in COVID-19. The protocol was immunoSEQ multiplex PCR, while the TCRdb copy is restricted to in-frame clones and leaves out a portion. The sample gives a few hundred thousand clones, nearly 90% of which show up once; roughly 2.9% is in the top ten. For this clone: One end of the junction does not line up with germline, which may come from a read error.

There are 15 residues in the CDR3. Germline V CDR1 and CDR2: LGHDT, YNNKEL (reference sequence). The chain recombines TRBV3-1 (or the pseudogene TRBV3-2) with TRBJ1-2; tentative D call: TRBD1 (6 bases). The sequence was obtained from a woman aged 45-59 years who had been exposed to COVID-19. The sequenced material came from PBMCs or T cells enriched from blood (not recorded which). CDR3: CASSHRGPSKYGYTF. CDR3 DNA: TGTGCCAGCAGCCACAGGGGCCCTTCTAAATATGGCTACACCTTC.